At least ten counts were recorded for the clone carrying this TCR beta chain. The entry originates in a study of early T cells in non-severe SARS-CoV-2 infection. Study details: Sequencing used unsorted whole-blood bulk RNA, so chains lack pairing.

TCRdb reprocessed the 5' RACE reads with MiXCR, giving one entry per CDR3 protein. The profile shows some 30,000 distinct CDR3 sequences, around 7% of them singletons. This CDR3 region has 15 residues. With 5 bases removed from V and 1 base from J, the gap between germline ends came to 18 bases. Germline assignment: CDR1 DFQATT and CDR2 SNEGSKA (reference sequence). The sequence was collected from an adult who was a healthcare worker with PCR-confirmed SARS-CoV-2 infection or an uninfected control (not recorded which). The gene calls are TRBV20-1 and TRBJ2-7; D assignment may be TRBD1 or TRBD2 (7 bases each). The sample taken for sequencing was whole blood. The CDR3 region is CSAPGGRGVSYEQYF. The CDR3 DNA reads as TGCAGTGCTCCGGGGGGCAGGGGGGTTTCCTACGAGCAGTACTTC.